The clone carrying this TCR beta chain was picked up a small number of times. These data come from a study of CD8 T cells in Susac syndrome. Turning to the study itself: Five or six sequenced Susac syndrome patients had clinically active disease, while eight were in remission.

A quantity of about 0.5 to 1 ug RNA underwent reverse transcription using random hexamers. Multiplex PCR with immunoSEQ amplified the TCR beta CDR3 across 54 Vbeta and 13 Jbeta. TCRdb analysed the immunoSEQ multiplex PCR reads with MiXCR anew, one entry per CDR3 protein. The sample carries about 140,000 distinct CDR3 sequences, approximately 95% recorded once. The patients with Susac syndrome satisfied recently defined diagnostic criteria for either definite or probable disease. CDR3 length: 12 residues. Germline CDR1 and CDR2: SGHTA and FQGNSA. V lost 5 bases, J lost 6 bases, and 11 bases lay in between.

The sample taken for sequencing was CD4+ T cells from PBMCs. This clonotype was sampled from a human donor with Susac syndrome. The rearrangement joins TRBV7-2 to TRBJ2-7; the D gene is possibly TRBD2 (6 bases). The CDR3 sequence is CASSQGGTEQYF. The DNA of the CDR3 is TGTGCCAGCAGCCAGGGAGGTACCGAGCAGTACTTC.